One T cell receptor beta chain is described in this entry. Its specificity is not known. The data derive from a study of shared clonotypes between healthy human individuals. Whole-study results and caveats: Measured sharing among donors was expected to vary with sequencing depth.

The CDR3 is made up of 12 amino acids. The germline gives CDR1 GTSNPN, CDR2 SVGIG (reference sequence). V gave up 0 bases and J gave up 5 bases, with 8 bases separating them. Clones were sequenced by immunoSEQ multiplex PCR, and TCRdb holds only the in-frame ones, with some missing. The sample lists about 2.4 million clones, 80% to 95% seen once, with about 0.38% in the top ten. Sample: naive CD4+ T cells from PBMCs. Subset specified: CD45RA+ positively selected. V and J are TRBV30 and TRBJ2-7; D is unclear. The clonotype was recovered from a man in his late teens or twenties in good health. Some clones in this sample may be carry-over from other donors' samples. CDR3 coding DNA: TGTGCCTGGAGTGTACCCCCCCACGAGCAGTACTTC. Its protein is CAWSVPPHEQYF.